This T cell receptor beta chain came from a study of radiation and T cells in renal cell carcinoma. Time point meaning: blood 4 weeks post-SBRT, at nephrectomy. The treatment is: 15 Gy SBRT to primary tumor, nephrectomy 4 weeks later. Nephrectomy followed 15 Gy stereotactic body radiation by 4 weeks. In the case of this clone: Its target is not known.

CDR3 length equals 14 residues. Germline CDR1 reads MNHEY; CDR2 reads SMNVEV (reference sequence). Trimming removed 6 bases from V and 4 bases from J; junction bases left unmatched: 6. Regarding the study as a whole: Top tumor clonotypes rose in blood 2 weeks post-radiation, then contracted.

The data were produced by immunoSEQ multiplex PCR, yet TCRdb's version contains in-frame clones alone and is incomplete. The profile shows about 100,000 clones, around 84% of them singletons. The TCR comes from a man between 60 and 75 years old with renal cell carcinoma. The rearrangement joins TRBV27 to TRBJ2-1; TRBD1 aligns across 7 bases. Sequenced material: blood, taken from a patient whose treatment included radiotherapy and nephrectomy. The CDR3 DNA follows: TGTGCCAGCAGGGGCCAGGGGGAATACAATGAGCAGTTCTTC. Translation: CASRGQGEYNEQFF.